One T cell receptor (beta chain) is described in this entry. Its antigen is still unknown. It was with 60 Vbeta and 13 Jbeta primers that the PCR ran. Using immunoSEQ multiplex PCR, the repertoire was profiled, and TCRdb retains in-frame clones only, with some absent. Here the sample spans hundreds of thousands of clones, roughly four fifths being singletons. Donors sampled were nominally healthy, though unrecorded immune exposures were likely. The CDR3 extends over 14 amino acids. Between the trimmed V and J ends, which lost 2 bases and 2 bases, there was a span of 10 bases. The germline V gene encodes CDR1 SGHTA and CDR2 FQGNSA. The sample is drawn from a study of cytomegalovirus exposure and HLA in healthy donors. General observations from the study: A later analysis showed HLA-associated TCR beta chains outstripping equally common others in clonal expansion.

Sample: PBMCs. The TCR was taken from a woman in her thirties or forties in good health and CMV-seronegative. The gene calls are TRBV7-2 and TRBJ2-7; D may be TRBD2 (5 bases). The CDR3 reads CASSLRATTYEQYF. The CDR3 DNA sequence: TGTGCCAGCAGCTTAAGGGCGACTACCTACGAGCAGTACTTC.